The source of this T cell receptor (beta chain) is a study of blood T cell repertoires in COVID-19. Study at large: Italy, Spain and the United States were the sources of the convalescent and acute COVID-19 samples.

Trimming took 0 bases from V and 2 from J; bases not matched to a gene: 6. Germline V gene data show CDR1 as SGHTA and CDR2 as FQGTGA. This CDR3 region has 16 residues. This clone was counted a few times. Methods used by the authors: From reference gene primer amplification, estimates of nucleated cell counts were derived. Using immunoSEQ multiplex PCR, the repertoire was profiled, and TCRdb retains in-frame clones only, with some absent. V and J calls plus clone size are reproduced from that table; the DNA served to infer D and trimming. Of approximately 280,000 clones listed, about four fifths are singletons.

The chain joins TRBV7-3 to TRBJ2-7; the match to TRBD2 covers 8 bases. This clonotype was sampled from a man aged 40-49 years who had been exposed to COVID-19. The sequenced material came from PBMCs or T cells enriched from blood (not recorded which). This CDR3 reads CASSLTRPREAYEQYF. CDR3 sequence (DNA): TGTGCCAGCAGCTTAACTCGACCGCGGGAGGCCTACGAGCAGTACTTC.